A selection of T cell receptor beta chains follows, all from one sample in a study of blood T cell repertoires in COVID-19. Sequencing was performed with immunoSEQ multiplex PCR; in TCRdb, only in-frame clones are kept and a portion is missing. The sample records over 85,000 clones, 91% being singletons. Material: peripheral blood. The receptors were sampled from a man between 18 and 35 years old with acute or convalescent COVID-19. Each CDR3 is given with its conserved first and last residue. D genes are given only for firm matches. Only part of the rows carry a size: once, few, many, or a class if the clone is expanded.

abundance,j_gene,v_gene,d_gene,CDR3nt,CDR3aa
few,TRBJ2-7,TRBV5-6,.,TGTGCCAGCAGCTTGGACAGGATGATGTCCTACGAGCAGTACTTC,CASSLDRMMSYEQYF
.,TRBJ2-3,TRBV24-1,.,TGTGCCACCAGTGATTTCAGGGGAGGCACAGATACGCAGTATTTT,CATSDFRGGTDTQYF
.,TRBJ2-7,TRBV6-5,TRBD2,TGTGCCAGCAGTCTCTTAGCGGGAAGGTCCTACGAGCAGTACTTC,CASSLLAGRSYEQYF
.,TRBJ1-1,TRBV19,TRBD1,TGTGCCAGTAGTTCCCAGGGGGCTAAGGCTTTCTTT,CASSSQGAKAFF
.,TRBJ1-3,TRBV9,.,TGTGCCAGCAGCGTAGATATGGGCTTCTCTGGAAACACCATATATTTT,CASSVDMGFSGNTIYF
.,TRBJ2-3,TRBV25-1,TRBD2,TGTGCCAGCAGTGAAAGTCATAGCGGGAACGTCGATACGCAGTATTTT,CASSESHSGNVDTQYF
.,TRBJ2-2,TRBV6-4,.,TGTGCCAGCAGAGGCCGGGCCGGGGAGCTGTTTTTT,CASRGRAGELFF
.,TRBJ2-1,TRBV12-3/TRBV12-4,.,TGTGCCAGCAGTTTGAGTGTCAATGAGCAGTTCTTC,CASSLSVNEQFF
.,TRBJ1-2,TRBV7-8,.,TGTGCCAGCAGCTTATTCCGGGCCGGAGGTGGCTACACCTTC,CASSLFRAGGGYTF
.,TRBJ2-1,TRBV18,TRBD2,TGTGCCAGCTCACCACGGCTAGCGGACCTTGAGCAGTTCTTC,CASSPRLADLEQFF
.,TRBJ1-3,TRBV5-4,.,TGTGCCAGCAGCGACAGGTCGAGCTCTGGAAACACCATATATTTT,CASSDRSSSGNTIYF
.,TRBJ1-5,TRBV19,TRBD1,TGTGCCAGTAGTGCGACCCCGGACAGGGGCCCCTATATTCGCAATCAGCCCCAGCATTTT,CASSATPDRGPYIRNQPQHF
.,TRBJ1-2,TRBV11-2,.,TGTGCCAGCAGCTTAGGATTACAGGGCCCCTATGGCTACACCTTC,CASSLGLQGPYGYTF
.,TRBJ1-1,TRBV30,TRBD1,TGTGCCTGGAGTACCGGGAGACAGGGAGCTAACACTGAAGCTTTCTTT,CAWSTGRQGANTEAFF
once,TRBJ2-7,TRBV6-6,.,TGTGCCAGTCGGGGCGGGAACTACGAGCAGTACTTC,CASRGGNYEQYF
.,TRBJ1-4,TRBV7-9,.,TGTGCCAGCAGCCTAAATGCCTTCGCGGGGGCTAATGAAAAACTGTTTTTT,CASSLNAFAGANEKLFF
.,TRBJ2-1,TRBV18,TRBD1,TGTGCCAGCTCCCTAGGGACAGGGAGGAATGAGCAGTTCTTC,CASSLGTGRNEQFF
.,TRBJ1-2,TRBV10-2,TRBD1,TGCGCCAGCAGTGGGGGACAGGGGTATGGCTACACCTTC,CASSGGQGYGYTF
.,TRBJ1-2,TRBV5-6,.,TGTGCCAGCAGCTCATTAATCGGGGGGCTCTATGGCTACACCTTC,CASSSLIGGLYGYTF
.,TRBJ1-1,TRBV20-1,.,TGCAGTGCTAGTACCCTCCCGGCCAGGTTCGGCGACACTGAAGCTTTCTTT,CSASTLPARFGDTEAFF
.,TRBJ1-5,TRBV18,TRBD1,TGTGCCAGCTCGCCGGGACAGGGGGTCTTCCAGCCCCAGCATTTT,CASSPGQGVFQPQHF
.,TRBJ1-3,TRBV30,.,TGTGCCTCTCAGGCGGGGGCTCTGAAAAACACCATATATTTT,CASQAGALKNTIYF
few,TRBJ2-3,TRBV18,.,TGTGCCAGCTCACCCGGGGGAGGAAATACGCAGTATTTT,CASSPGGGNTQYF
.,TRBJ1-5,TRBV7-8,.,TGTGCCAGCAGCTTATGGGCAGGGGATGTCAATCAGCCCCAGCATTTT,CASSLWAGDVNQPQHF
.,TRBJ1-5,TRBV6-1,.,TGTGCCAGCAGTGATTCCGCCCAGAATCAGCCCCAGCATTTT,CASSDSAQNQPQHF
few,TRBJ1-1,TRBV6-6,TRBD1,TGTGCCAGCAGATATCCGGGACAGCCCCTGAACACTGAAGCTTTCTTT,CASRYPGQPLNTEAFF
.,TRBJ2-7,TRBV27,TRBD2,TGTGCCAGCAGTTGGGAAACTAGCGGGGGGATTGAGCAGTACTTC,CASSWETSGGIEQYF
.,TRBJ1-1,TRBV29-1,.,TGCAGCGTTGATGTCGAGGTCACTGAAGCTTTCTTT,CSVDVEVTEAFF
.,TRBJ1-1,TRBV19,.,TGTGCCAGTAGTATAATAACAACAGGTACTGAAGCTTTCTTT,CASSIITTGTEAFF
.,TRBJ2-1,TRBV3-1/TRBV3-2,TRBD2,TGTGCCAGCAGCCAAAAAGCGGGGGGCCTCAATGAGCAGTTCTTC,CASSQKAGGLNEQFF
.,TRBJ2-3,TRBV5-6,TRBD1,TGTGCCAGCAGCCTGAAGACAGGGGGAGCAGATACGCAGTATTTT,CASSLKTGGADTQYF
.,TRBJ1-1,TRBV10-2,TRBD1,TGCGCCACCCTAGTCGGACAGGGGGCGGGCAACACTGAAGCTTTCTTT,CATLVGQGAGNTEAFF
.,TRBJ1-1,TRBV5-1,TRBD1,TGCGCCAGCACCTGGGGGGACAGGGGACGTGAAGCTTTCTTT,CASTWGDRGREAFF
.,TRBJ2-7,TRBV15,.,TGTGCCACCAGCAGAGAGCGGGAAGGGTCCTACGAGCAGTACTTC,CATSREREGSYEQYF
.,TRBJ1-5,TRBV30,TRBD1,TGTGCCTTCGGGACAGACAATCAGCCCCAGCATTTT,CAFGTDNQPQHF
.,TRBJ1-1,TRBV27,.,TGTGCCAGCAGTCCTACCAGGGGTGACACTGAAGCTTTCTTT,CASSPTRGDTEAFF
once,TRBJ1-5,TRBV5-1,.,TGCGCCAGCAGCTTCGAGGGCTATAGCAATCAGCCCCAGCATTTT,CASSFEGYSNQPQHF
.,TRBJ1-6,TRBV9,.,TGTGCCAGCAGCGGACTGGACCGGGGTAGTTCACCCCTCCACTTT,CASSGLDRGSSPLHF
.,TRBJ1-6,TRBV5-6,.,TGTGCCAGCAGCACCAGAGGATCACCCCTCCACTTT,CASSTRGSPLHF
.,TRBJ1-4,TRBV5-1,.,TGCGCCAGCAGCTTTCAGGATAATGAAAAACTGTTTTTT,CASSFQDNEKLFF
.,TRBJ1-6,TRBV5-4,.,TGTGCCAGCAGCGACGAGGGTCCCTATAATTCACCCCTCCACTTT,CASSDEGPYNSPLHF
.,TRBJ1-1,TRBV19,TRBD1,TGTGCCAGTAGTCTAACAGGGGGCAGCACTGAAGCTTTCTTT,CASSLTGGSTEAFF
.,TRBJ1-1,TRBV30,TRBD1,TGTGCCTGGAGCGATCCGGGACAGAGAAACACTGAAGCTTTCTTT,CAWSDPGQRNTEAFF
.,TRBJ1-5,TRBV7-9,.,TGTGCCAGCAGCGTTACAGGGCTCGATCAGCCCCAGCATTTT,CASSVTGLDQPQHF
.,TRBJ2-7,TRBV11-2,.,TGTGCCAGCAGCCCACATTCACTAGGATACGAGCAGTACTTC,CASSPHSLGYEQYF
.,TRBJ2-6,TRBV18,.,TGTGCCAGCTCACCAAGCCTCTCTGGGGCCAACGTCCTGACTTTC,CASSPSLSGANVLTF
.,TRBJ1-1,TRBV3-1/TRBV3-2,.,TGTGCCAGCAGCCAAGTTCCGTTGAGACTATCAAACACTGAAGCTTTCTTT,CASSQVPLRLSNTEAFF
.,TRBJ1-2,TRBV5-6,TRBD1,TGTGCCAGCAGCCTCGACAGGGGAGAGGGCTATGGCTACACCTTC,CASSLDRGEGYGYTF
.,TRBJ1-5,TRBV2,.,TGTGCCAGCAGGGACAGCCTCTCGAGCAATCAGCCCCAGCATTTT,CASRDSLSSNQPQHF
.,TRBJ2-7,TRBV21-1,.,TGTGCCAGCAGCCTTCGTACCGGGACAGGGGACCACGAGCAGTACTTC,CASSLRTGTGDHEQYF
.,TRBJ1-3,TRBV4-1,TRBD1,TGCGCCAGCAGCCAAGGGACAGGGGGCCGGAACACCATATATTTT,CASSQGTGGRNTIYF
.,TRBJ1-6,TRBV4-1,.,TGCGCCAGCAGCCCCCGCTCAGGGTCGTATAATTCACCCCTCCACTTT,CASSPRSGSYNSPLHF